The 21 T cell receptor beta chains presented below share a single source sample, sequenced in a study of T cells in Graves' hyperthyroidism and ophthalmopathy. Amplified TCR beta CDR3 regions derived from RNA transcripts. A set of HTBI primers served as the primers for a first-round RT-PCR of the TCR CDR3. MiXCR, applied by TCRdb to the multiplex PCR reads, yields one record per CDR3 protein. The sample lists over 450,000 distinct CDR3 sequences; under 20% were seen once. The source material was blood. The receptors here all came from a woman younger than 35 with Graves' ophthalmopathy.

This clonotype was counted between two and nine times. The genes are TRBV29-1 and TRBJ2-2; weak D call: TRBD2 (5 bases). This CDR3 has 13 amino acids. CDR1 and CDR2 (germline): SQVTM, ANQGSEA. The ends were cut back, 3 bases at V and 7 bases at J, with 12 bases in the middle. CDR3 DNA sequence: TGCAGCGTTGACGCTAGCAATTACGGGGAGCTGTTTTTT. Translated: CSVDASNYGELFF.

The chain uses TRBV28 and TRBJ1-1, with TRBD1 as a possible D gene (5 bases). The CDR3 runs 15 residues. The V gene lost 3 bases and the J gene lost 1 base, with 12 bases spanning the gap. Germline V lookup: CDR1 MDHEN, CDR2 SYDVKM. CDR3 sequence: CASSFFVRENTEAFF. The CDR3 region has the DNA TGTGCCAGCAGTTTTTTTGTCAGGGAGAACACTGAAGCTTTCTTT.

This clonotype was seen repeatedly, ten times or more. The chain combines TRBV12-5 with TRBJ2-3, with D possibly matching TRBD1 (6 bases). Germline V gene sequence: CDR1 LGHNT, CDR2 FRNRAP. Trimming took off 5 bases at V and 0 bases at J, with 12 bases between the two ends. There are 15 residues in the CDR3. CDR3 residues: CASGPGDISTDTQYF. The CDR3 DNA reads TGTGCTAGTGGTCCCGGGGACATCAGCACAGATACGCAGTATTTT.

There are a few counts of this clonotype. This sequence joins TRBV9 and TRBJ2-2, with 9 bases that match TRBD2. This CDR3 has 20 residues. The germline gives CDR1 SGDLS, CDR2 YYNGEE. V lost 4 bases to trimming and J lost 4 bases; unmatched junction nucleotides: 20. The CDR3 loop is CASSPRFYGAGGRGTGELFF. The CDR3 region has the DNA TGTGCCAGCAGCCCCCGTTTCTATGGAGCGGGGGGCCGCGGCACCGGGGAGCTGTTTTTT.

In this sample, this clonotype turned up many times. The chain has TRBV27 and TRBJ1-2; no clear D. CDR1 and CDR2 (germline): MNHEY, SMNVEV (reference sequence). CDR3 length: 14 residues. Trimming removed 2 bases from V and 4 bases from J, with 11 bases in between. The CDR3: CASSLSGRSYGYTF. CDR3 coding DNA: TGTGCCAGCAGTTTAAGTGGCAGGTCCTATGGCTACACCTTC.

A few counts support this clonotype. The V call is TRBV20-1, the J call TRBJ2-1, with D unresolved. The CDR3 loop spans 14 amino acids. Germline CDR1 reads DFQATT; CDR2 reads SNEGSKA (reference sequence). V was shortened by 3 bases and J by 4 bases, with 13 bases between the two germline ends. DNA for the CDR3: TGCAGTGCTAGCAGTCTAGAAAAGTACAATGAGCAGTTCTTC. This sequence encodes CSASSLEKYNEQFF.

V is TRBV2 and J is TRBJ2-7; D uncertain. Per the germline V gene, CDR1 is SNHLY and CDR2 is FYNNEI. V lost 6 bases and J 2 bases, leaving 14 bases between the germline ends. The CDR3 is made up of 14 amino acids. DNA for the CDR3: TGTGCCAGCAGACGGACGCTCAGCCCCTACGAGCAGTACTTC. This encodes CASRRTLSPYEQYF.

This sequence joins TRBV19 and TRBJ1-6; 7 positions agree with TRBD1. CDR3 size: 14 residues. After removal of 6 bases from V and 5 bases from J, the junction contained 4 bases not matched to a gene. CDR1 LNHDA and CDR2 SQIVND come from the germline V gene (reference sequence). The CDR3 DNA follows: TGTGCCAGTAGGGAGGGGACAGATAATTCACCCCTCCACTTT. Protein sequence: CASREGTDNSPLHF.

In its sample, this clonotype was seen a few times. The chain has TRBV12-3 or TRBV12-4 and TRBJ2-1, with TRBD1 as a possible D gene (6 bases). Trimming removed 3 bases at V and 2 bases at J, with 11 bases between. The CDR3 totals 15 residues. The CDR3 DNA reads as TGTGCCAGCAGTTTCTCCAGGGGCGCCTACAATGAGCAGTTCTTC. Translation: CASSFSRGAYNEQFF.

This clonotype was observed a handful of times. The chain is built from TRBV5-4 and TRBJ2-1, with TRBD2 matching 7 bases. CDR3 length equals 16 residues. Losses at the gene ends were 4 bases for V and 0 bases for J; bases not matched to a gene: 7. Germline values: CDR1 SGHNT, CDR2 YYREEE (reference sequence). This CDR3 reads CASSPPRGSSYNEQFF. The CDR3, as DNA: TGTGCCAGCAGCCCCCCACGCGGGAGCTCCTACAATGAGCAGTTCTTC.

The chain recombines TRBV28 with TRBJ2-5; TRBD2 is a possible D gene (5 bases). CDR1 and CDR2 (germline): MDHEN, SYDVKM. Trimming removed 0 bases at V and 4 bases at J, with 9 bases between. The CDR3 contains 14 residues. The CDR3 protein is CASSLWSGRETQYF. The CDR3 DNA reads TGTGCCAGCAGTTTATGGAGCGGCCGAGAGACCCAGTACTTC.

Many counts were recorded for this clonotype. The chain carries TRBV27 and TRBJ2-1, with TRBD2 identical over 9 bases. From germline, CDR1 is MNHEY and CDR2 SMNVEV (reference sequence). CDR3 size: 14 residues. The V segment lost 6 bases and the J segment 2 bases; nucleotides outside the gene matches: 2. CDR3 nucleotides: TGTGCCAGCAGGGAGCGGGAGGCCTACAATGAGCAGTTCTTC. Amino acid sequence: CASREREAYNEQFF.

This clonotype has ten or more counts. The chain carries TRBV3-1 and TRBJ1-1; D unresolved. Trimming removed 4 bases from V and 0 bases from J, with 15 bases in between. CDR3 size: 16 residues. Germline V gene data show CDR1 as LGHDT and CDR2 as YNNKEL (reference sequence). CDR3 nucleotide sequence: TGTGCCAGCAGCCTACGGAAACAGCGCATGAACACTGAAGCTTTCTTT. Protein sequence: CASSLRKQRMNTEAFF.

This clonotype was detected only once. The rearrangement joins TRBV19 to TRBJ2-5; the D is unclear. Germline V lookup: CDR1 LNHDA, CDR2 SQIVND (reference sequence). The germline V and J ends were trimmed by 2 bases and 4 bases, with 17 bases remaining between them. The CDR3 loop spans 16 amino acids. The CDR3 spells CASSIYHGSTGETQYF. The CDR3 coding sequence is TGTGCCAGTAGTATATATCACGGTTCAACGGGAGAGACCCAGTACTTC.

This clonotype was recorded a few times. The chain links TRBV30 to TRBJ1-2; 8 nucleotides match TRBD1. The CDR3 is made up of 15 amino acids. CDR1 and CDR2 (germline): GTSNPN, SVGIG (reference sequence). Trimming removed 2 bases from V and 1 base from J; junction bases left unmatched: 6. CDR3 nucleotides: TGTGCCTGGAGTCGGCGACAGGGGAATAACTATGGCTACACCTTC. Residues: CAWSRRQGNNYGYTF.

This clonotype has a count of ten or more. The chain combines TRBV11-1 with TRBJ1-1; TRBD1 is a possible D gene (6 bases). The germline gives CDR1 SGHAT, CDR2 FQDESV (reference sequence). This CDR3 region has 13 residues. V was shortened by 5 bases and J by 1 base, with 8 bases between the two germline ends. Written as DNA, the CDR3 is TGTGCCAGCAGCGGACAGACGAACACTGAAGCTTTCTTT. Encoded protein: CASSGQTNTEAFF.

This clonotype was observed a handful of times. V usage is TRBV20-1 and J usage is TRBJ2-4; 8 nucleotides line up with TRBD2. This CDR3 has 14 amino acids. Germline trimming cut 2 bases from V and 7 bases from J; bases unmatched to any gene: 7. Germline loops: CDR1 DFQATT, CDR2 SNEGSKA (reference sequence). CDR3 protein: CSARRREGGNIQYF. The CDR3 nucleotides are TGCAGTGCTAGAAGACGGGAGGGTGGGAACATTCAGTACTTC.

This clonotype was picked up many times. This chain connects TRBV3-1 to TRBJ2-5; D is unclear. Germline V lookup: CDR1 LGHDT, CDR2 YNNKEL (reference sequence). The CDR3 is 13 residues long. The V and J ends lost 2 bases and 4 bases respectively, with 8 bases between them. The CDR3 nucleotides are TGTGCCAGCAGCCAAAGAGGTGGAGAGACCCAGTACTTC. The encoded protein is CASSQRGGETQYF.

This sequence joins TRBV6-1 and TRBJ1-6; 7 positions agree with TRBD1. V shed 6 bases, J shed 4 bases, and the junction held 9 bases outside the gene matches. This CDR3 has 16 amino acids. Germline V gene data show CDR1 as MNHNS and CDR2 as SASEGT. The CDR3 spells CASRRQGEGYNSPLHF. The CDR3 coding sequence is TGTGCCAGCAGGAGACAGGGAGAAGGTTATAATTCACCCCTCCACTTT.

This clonotype appeared many times. The V and J genes are TRBV7-3 and TRBJ2-1; 9 bases are shared with TRBD2. The ends lost 0 bases at V and 8 bases at J; junction bases unmatched: 8. Looked up from germline, CDR1 is SGHTA and CDR2 is FQGTGA. CDR3 length equals 16 residues. In DNA, the CDR3 is TGTGCCAGCAGCTTAACAGGCGGGAGGGCCAGGGATGAGCAGTTCTTC. Translation gives CASSLTGGRARDEQFF.

This clonotype has only a few counts. V is TRBV20-1 and J is TRBJ1-3, with D unresolved. This CDR3 is built from 15 residues. The germline gives CDR1 DFQATT, CDR2 SNEGSKA (reference sequence). V shed 6 bases and J shed 0 bases, with 15 bases lying between them. Here the CDR3 DNA reads TGCAGTGCCTCATTCTCGAGGAGCTCTGGAAACACCATATATTTT. It yields the protein CSASFSRSSGNTIYF.